Below are 11 T cell receptor beta chains sequenced from a single sample in a study of shared clonotypes between healthy human individuals. Some clones are missing from TCRdb's copy, which holds only in-frame ones; the method was immunoSEQ multiplex PCR. The data show around 560,000 clones, approximately 95% seen once. The naive CD8 population came from CD45RO-negative cells selected for CCR7, without terminally differentiated effector memory CD45RA+ cells. Material for sequencing was naive CD8+ T cells sorted from blood. Receptors originate from a woman aged 25 to 39 in good health.

V and J are TRBV19 and TRBJ2-1, with D possibly TRBD2 on 6 matching bases. This CDR3 has 14 residues. Per germline, CDR1 LNHDA and CDR2 SQIVND (reference sequence). Deletions cut 3 bases from V and 7 bases from J, with 13 bases between. CDR3 region: CASSIRLGVNEQFF. In DNA, the CDR3 is TGTGCCAGTAGTATCCGACTAGGGGTAAATGAGCAGTTCTTC.

This chain connects TRBV5-6 to TRBJ2-7; 7 bases match TRBD2. CDR3 length equals 15 residues. Germline V gene sequence: CDR1 SGHDT, CDR2 YYEEEE. With 3 bases clipped from V and 2 bases from J, the junction kept 8 bases outside the gene matches. The CDR3 nucleotides read TGTGCCAGCAGCTCCCGGGAGGCGGGGGCCTACGAGCAGTACTTC. Protein sequence: CASSSREAGAYEQYF.

This clone was detected only once. This rearrangement joins TRBV28 to TRBJ1-2; maybe TRBD1 (6 bases). V dropped 5 bases and J dropped 8 bases, with 18 bases sitting between them. The CDR3 loop spans 14 amino acids. Germline V gene sequence: CDR1 MDHEN, CDR2 SYDVKM. CDR3 sequence: CASSKIRGLLGYTF. In DNA, the CDR3 is TGTGCCAGCAGTAAAATTCGGGGGCTGTTGGGCTACACCTTC.

The chain has TRBV27 and TRBJ2-7; D ambiguous. V was cut by 5 bases and J by 6 bases, with 14 bases left in between. Germline CDR1 is MNHEY and CDR2 is SMNVEV (reference sequence). The CDR3 consists of 13 residues. CDR3 protein: CASSPFGWGEQYF. DNA of the CDR3: TGTGCCAGCAGTCCTTTCGGCTGGGGCGAGCAGTACTTC.

On this clone itself: Other DNA sequences from this sample encode an identical CDR3 as well. The chain combines TRBV5-4 with TRBJ1-1; D is uncertain. This CDR3 contains 12 residues. V was trimmed by 0 bases and J by 3 bases, leaving 3 bases between them. In germline, CDR1 is SGHNT, CDR2 YYREEE (reference sequence). CDR3 residues: CASSLGDTEAFF. In DNA, the CDR3 is TGTGCCAGCAGCTTGGGGGACACTGAAGCTTTCTTT.

This clone showed up just once. The chain couples TRBV5-5 to TRBJ1-5, with D tentatively TRBD1 (5 bases). This CDR3 comprises 16 residues. Germline values: CDR1 SGHKS, CDR2 YYEKEE (reference sequence). The germline V and J ends were trimmed by 3 bases and 0 bases, with 13 bases remaining between them. The CDR3 region has the DNA TGTGCCAGCAGCTCGCACTGGGGGTATAGCAATCAGCCCCAGCATTTT. Its protein is CASSSHWGYSNQPQHF.

This chain uses TRBV19 with TRBJ2-7, with 9 nucleotides matching TRBD1. J gave up 1 base and V 8 bases, and 3 bases lay outside the gene matches. The germline CDR1 and CDR2 sequences are LNHDA and SQIVND (reference sequence). The CDR3 sequence is 13 residues long. The CDR3 reads CASGTGSSYEQYF. The CDR3, as DNA: TGTGCCAGTGGGACAGGGAGTTCCTACGAGCAGTACTTC.

The chain links TRBV29-1 to TRBJ1-2; 7 bases agree with TRBD1. Trimming took 6 bases from V and 5 from J; bases not matched to a gene: 21. This CDR3 contains 17 residues. Germline V gene data show CDR1 as SQVTM and CDR2 as ANQGSEA. In nucleotides, the CDR3 is TGCAGCGTGAGCCAAATCCAAGACAGGGAGAGGGGGTATGGCTACACCTTC. Protein: CSVSQIQDRERGYGYTF.

This clone has a single count. The chain is built from TRBV13 and TRBJ2-1; D gene uncertain. V dropped 0 bases and J dropped 8 bases, with 5 bases sitting between them. This CDR3 is built from 12 residues. CDR1 and CDR2 (germline): PRHDT, FYEKMQ (reference sequence). CDR3 amino acids: CASSLGADEQFF. CDR3 coding DNA: TGTGCCAGCAGCTTAGGCGCGGATGAGCAGTTCTTC.

This chain links TRBV28 with TRBJ2-5; TRBD1 matches at 7 bases. The assigned J gene may be wrong: the sequence end matches TRBJ2-7 better. This CDR3 has 14 residues. The V gene's germline CDR1 is MDHEN and CDR2 SYDVKM. This CDR3 is CASRSPTGFYEQYF. In DNA form, the CDR3 reads TGTGCCAGCAGGTCCCCGACAGGGTTCTACGAGCAGTACTTC.

This clone showed up just once. The chain combines TRBV27 with TRBJ2-1; 11 positions match TRBD2. This CDR3 is built from 15 residues. Germline CDR1 MNHEY, CDR2 SMNVEV (reference sequence). With 7 bases clipped from V and 6 bases from J, the junction kept 8 bases outside the gene matches. The CDR3 nucleotides read TGTGCCAGCACGCCCACTAGCGGGAGAGCCAATGAGCAGTTCTTC. Translating it yields CASTPTSGRANEQFF.